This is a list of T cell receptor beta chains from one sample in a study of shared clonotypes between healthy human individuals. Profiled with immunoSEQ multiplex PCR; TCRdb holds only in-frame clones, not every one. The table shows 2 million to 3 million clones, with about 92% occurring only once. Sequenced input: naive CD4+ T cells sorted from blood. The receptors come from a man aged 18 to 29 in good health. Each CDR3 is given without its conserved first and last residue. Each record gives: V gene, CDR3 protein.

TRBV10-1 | ASSSGTDTQY
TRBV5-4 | ASSAGLAGTTAETQY
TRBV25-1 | ASSVLTGQGYANVLT
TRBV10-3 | AISELGQGLSTQY
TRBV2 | ASKDRTYEQY
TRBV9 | ASSVDVGTEQY
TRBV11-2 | ASSLGRLMNTEAF
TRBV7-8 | ASSLGPAVNTEAF
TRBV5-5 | ASRETGYYGYT
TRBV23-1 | ASSHRDRVHNSPLH
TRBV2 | ASSEQGWGYEQY
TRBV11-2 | ASLRGVSYEQY
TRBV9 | ASSVGRDRGEQY
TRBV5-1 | ASSGGTANSPLH
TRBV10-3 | AISRIPSYEQY
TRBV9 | ASSSDRGGEQF
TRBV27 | ASSRTGDYEQY
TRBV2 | ASRRETVPSGNTIY
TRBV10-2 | ASSEGLTYEQY
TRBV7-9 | ASSFGGYTEAF
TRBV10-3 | AISHGLGSF
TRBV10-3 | AITSVMNTEAF
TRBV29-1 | SVSTTGYGYT
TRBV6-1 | ASSDRRQIRGNQPQH
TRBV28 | ASSVGTGLLSSYEQY
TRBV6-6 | ASSYSTAQETQY
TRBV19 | ASREAGVGEQF
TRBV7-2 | ASSLSTGANQPQH
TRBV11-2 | ASSQSTGQVRTDTQY
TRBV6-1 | ASSGRAPEQF
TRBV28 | ASSSYPKLF
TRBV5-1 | ASSLPSGAVTDTQY
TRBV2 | ASSDWRTLYNEQF
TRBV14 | ASSPEDSYEQY
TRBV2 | ASSVSLAGYNEQF
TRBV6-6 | ASSYVVGTDTQY
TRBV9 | ASSPRRENTGELF
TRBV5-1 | ASSEQSSGANVLT
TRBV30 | AWSVASTDTQY
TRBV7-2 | ASSHTTRVGGSNTGELF
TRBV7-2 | ASSAVTDTQY
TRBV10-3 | AISTGQGYNSPLH
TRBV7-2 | ASSLAGIGRGNEQY
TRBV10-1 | ASQGQPAEKLF
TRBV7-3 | ASSEDRNTEAF
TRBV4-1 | ASSQEDRLGKLF
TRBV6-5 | ASSYGLDGTPEQY
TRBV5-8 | ASSLDLLAEPSSYEQY
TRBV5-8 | ASSWGKGQTNTEAF
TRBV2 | ASSYSGQGGGTQY
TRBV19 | ASSPSLGRGETGGVEQF
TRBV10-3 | AISNDRPDSAQH
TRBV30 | AWRGESHNEQF